This T cell receptor beta chain was profiled in a study of a mutant IDH1 vaccine in newly diagnosed glioma. Study observations and caveats: Immune responses induced by vaccination arose in roughly 95% of the patients. Pseudoprogression apparently lacked any relation to changes in top peripheral T cell clonotypes.

Clones were sequenced by immunoSEQ multiplex PCR, and TCRdb holds only the in-frame ones, with some missing. The repertoire holds about 88,000 clones, approximately 80% seen once, with roughly 5% in the top ten. Time point here: baseline, week 1 (first vaccination visit). Treatment indicated: pre-vaccination baseline after standard-of-care therapy. The CDR3 length is 15 residues. Trimming removed 4 bases from V and 7 bases from J, with 15 bases in between. Germline-derived CDR1 and CDR2 are SGDLS and YYNGEE. A remark on this clone: Its antigen is not known.

The sequencing here drew on PBMCs, taken from a glioma patient treated with radiotherapy, temozolomide or both. The J gene is TRBJ1-6, the V gene TRBV9; possibly TRBD1 for D (5 bases). This receptor was taken from a man in his forties or fifties with glioma. Some clones in this sample may be carry-over from other donors' samples. In nucleotides, the CDR3 is TGTGCCAGCAGCCTAGGGACGGAAGGAAATTCACCCCTCCACTTT. Protein product: CASSLGTEGNSPLHF.